Below, 24 T cell receptor beta chains from the same sample are listed, as sequenced in a study of blood T cell repertoires in COVID-19 (dated by TCRdb to the early 2020s). Libraries were constructed by the immunoSEQ multiplex PCR assay. TCRdb re-hosts the immuneACCESS table, in-frame sequences only. Its copies lack some clones; in the studies checked, an unresolved V gene accounts for under half of them, and the cause for the rest is not known. This sample holds 150,000 to 200,000 clones; approximately 87% were observed only once. The ten largest clones add up to 10% to 13% of the sample. The sequencing sample was made of peripheral blood. Receptor source: a woman in her seventies with COVID-19, enrolled during active disease.

The chain is built from TRBV4-1 and TRBJ1-4; D is undetermined. This CDR3 spans 15 amino acids. V was cut by 2 bases and J by 4 bases, with 11 bases left in between. CDR1 MGHRA and CDR2 YSYEKL come from the germline V gene. The CDR3: CASSQRSTYNEKLFF. The CDR3 nucleotides are TGCGCCAGCAGCCAACGGAGTACGTATAATGAAAAACTGTTTTTT.

The chain carries TRBV7-2 and TRBJ2-1; the match to TRBD2 covers 11 bases. The CDR3 totals 15 residues. Unmatched junction bases numbered 8, after V lost 5 bases and J lost 8 bases. The germline gives CDR1 SGHTA, CDR2 FQGNSA. This chain's CDR3 is CASSIGTSGLYEQFF. The CDR3 nucleotides read TGTGCCAGCAGCATCGGGACTAGCGGTCTGTATGAGCAGTTCTTC.

The V gene is TRBV7-2, the J gene TRBJ1-1; D is ambiguous. The CDR3 length is 13 residues. The V and J ends lost 3 bases and 3 bases respectively, with 8 bases between them. Germline CDR1 reads SGHTA; CDR2 reads FQGNSA. The CDR3 sequence: CASSFEGYTEAFF. The CDR3 DNA is TGTGCCAGCAGCTTCGAGGGTTACACTGAAGCTTTCTTT.

The DNA for the CDR3 is TGCGCCAGCAGCCTCCAGGGGGCTCTGGACTATGGCTACACCTTC. Amino acids: CASSLQGALDYGYTF. The V call is TRBV5-1, the J call TRBJ1-2, with 8 bases that match TRBD1. Germline V CDR1 and CDR2: SGHRS, YFSETQ. This CDR3 has 15 residues. Unmatched junction bases numbered 8, after V lost 4 bases and J lost 3 bases. Complete variable domain (other parts from reference TRBV5-1 and TRBJ1-2): KAGVTQTPRYLIKTRGQQVTLSCSPISGHRSVSWYQQTPGQGLQFLFEYFSETQRNKGNFPGRFSGRQFSNSRSEMNVSTLELGDSALYLCASSLQGALDYGYTFGSGTRLTVV.

The chain recombines TRBV6-5 with TRBJ2-1, with D perhaps matching TRBD1 (5 bases). Trimming stripped 7 bases from V and 8 bases from J, with 18 bases between. There are 14 residues in the CDR3. Germline V gene sequence: CDR1 MNHEY, CDR2 SVGAGI. As DNA, the CDR3 is TGTGCCAGCACTAAGACAGCCCTAGGGGATGAGCAGTTCTTC. Residues: CASTKTALGDEQFF.

V is TRBV19 and J is TRBJ2-1; 8 bases agree with TRBD2. The germline gives CDR1 LNHDA, CDR2 SQIVND (reference sequence). There are 14 residues in the CDR3. J was trimmed by 7 bases and V by 3 bases; bases with no gene match: 5. The CDR3 coding sequence is TGTGCCAGTAGTATGGGGGCTAGCGGGAATGAGCAGTTCTTC. Protein product: CASSMGASGNEQFF.

The genes are TRBV2 and TRBJ2-1, with D perhaps matching TRBD1 (6 bases). Between the trimmed V and J ends, which lost 7 bases and 1 base, there was a span of 11 bases. This CDR3 is 14 amino acids long. From germline, CDR1 is SNHLY and CDR2 FYNNEI. The CDR3 nucleotides read TGTGCCAGCAAGGGGGTTTCGTCCTACAATGAGCAGTTCTTC. This codes for CASKGVSSYNEQFF. Full variable domain (rest looked up from reference TRBV2 and TRBJ2-1): EPEVTQTPSHQVTQMGQEVILRCVPISNHLYFYWYRQILGQKVEFLVSFYNNEISEKSEIFDDQFSVERPDGSNFTLKIRSTKLEDSAMYFCASKGVSSYNEQFFGPGTRLTVL.

The rearrangement uses TRBV28 and TRBJ2-7, with 9 bases lining up with TRBD1. Germline V gives CDR1 MDHEN, CDR2 SYDVKM. This CDR3 contains 14 residues. V lost 7 bases and J lost 4; bases outside the gene matches: 8. CDR3 region: CASTHRGQLYEQYF. For the CDR3, the DNA is TGTGCCAGCACTCACAGGGGGCAGCTTTACGAGCAGTACTTC.

The V and J genes are TRBV2 and TRBJ1-1; 12 nucleotides agree with TRBD1. The germline V gene has CDR1 SNHLY and CDR2 FYNNEI. The CDR3 spans 13 residues. The J segment lost 8 bases and the V segment lost 8 bases, leaving 6 bases of the junction unmatched. CDR3 region: CASGGTGGVEAFF. The CDR3 DNA reads TGTGCCAGCGGCGGGACAGGGGGCGTCGAAGCTTTCTTT.

The chain employs TRBV19 and TRBJ1-2; 10 bases match TRBD1. This CDR3 contains 14 residues. V was pared by 4 bases and J by 3 bases, with 2 bases of the junction left unmatched. Germline values: CDR1 LNHDA, CDR2 SQIVND (reference sequence). CDR3 bases: TGTGCCAGTAGTAAGGACAGGGGGGACTATGGCTACACCTTC. Its protein product is CASSKDRGDYGYTF.

The chain carries TRBV7-2 and TRBJ2-7; 7 bases map to TRBD1. The germline gives CDR1 SGHTA, CDR2 FQGNSA. The length of the CDR3 is 14 residues. V shed 5 bases and J 1 base; nucleotides not matched to a gene: 5. Here the CDR3 DNA reads TGTGCCAGCAGCCCCCGACAGGGATCCTACGAGCAGTACTTC. This translates into CASSPRQGSYEQYF.

Only one count was recorded for this clone. Written as DNA, the CDR3 is TGTGCCTGGAAAACAGGGGAGAGAGCTTTCTTT. As protein: CAWKTGERAFF. The chain employs TRBV30 and TRBJ1-1, with 7 nucleotides matching TRBD1. This CDR3 region has 11 residues. The V segment lost 4 bases and the J segment 10 bases; nucleotides outside the gene matches: 6. CDR1 is GTSNPN and CDR2 is SVGIG in the germline V gene (reference sequence).

This chain connects TRBV19 to TRBJ1-5; 8 nucleotides match TRBD1. V lost 6 bases, J lost 6 bases, and 13 bases stayed unmatched. Looked up from germline, CDR1 is LNHDA and CDR2 is SQIVND (reference sequence). CDR3 length: 16 residues. CDR3 DNA sequence: TGTGCCAGTAGACCATCTCCAGGGGGCGCTACTCAGCCCCAGCATTTT. Translating it yields CASRPSPGGATQPQHF.

The rearrangement joins TRBV15 to TRBJ1-4; D is unresolved. Trimming shortened V by 0 bases and J by 4 bases, and 6 bases separated the two germline ends. The CDR3 runs to 14 residues. The germline V gene has CDR1 LNHNV and CDR2 YYDKDF (reference sequence). CDR3: CATSRDKSNEKLFF. The CDR3, as DNA: TGTGCCACCAGCAGAGATAAGAGTAATGAAAAACTGTTTTTT.

J is TRBJ1-6 and V is TRBV5-6, with 11 nucleotides matching TRBD1. The V and J ends lost 2 bases and 9 bases, in that order; junction bases with no gene match: 4. Germline CDR1 reads SGHDT; CDR2 reads YYEEEE. The CDR3 runs to 15 residues. In DNA form, the CDR3 reads TGTGCCAGCAGCTTTCTTGGGACAGGGGGTTCACCCCTCCACTTT. It is translated as CASSFLGTGGSPLHF.

The rearrangement links TRBV6-5 to TRBJ1-4, with 8 bases matching TRBD1. Germline V gene data show CDR1 as MNHEY and CDR2 as SVGAGI. The CDR3 runs 14 residues. Losses at the gene ends were 4 bases for V and 8 bases for J; bases not matched to a gene: 6. The CDR3 DNA sequence: TGTGCCAGCAGTTCTTACAGGGGGGGGGAAAAACTGTTTTTT. This encodes CASSSYRGGEKLFF.

The chain carries TRBV19 and TRBJ1-3; no firm D call. The V gene's germline CDR1 is LNHDA and CDR2 SQIVND (reference sequence). CDR3 length equals 16 residues. V shed 6 bases and J shed 1 base, with 16 bases lying between them. The CDR3 loop reads CASRPGLRGSGNTIYF. CDR3 sequence (DNA): TGTGCCAGTAGGCCGGGATTACGAGGGTCTGGAAACACCATATATTTT.

This clone was counted a single time. The V call is TRBV7-2, the J call TRBJ2-1; TRBD2 matches at 11 bases. Trimming at V came to 5 bases and at J to 3 bases, leaving 12 bases not matched to a gene. The length of the CDR3 is 18 residues. The V gene's germline CDR1 is SGHTA and CDR2 FQGNSA. The CDR3 protein is CASSLYPLTSGGYNEQFF. The CDR3 DNA sequence: TGTGCCAGCAGCCTCTACCCCCTAACTAGCGGGGGCTACAATGAGCAGTTCTTC.

This chain connects TRBV19 to TRBJ2-5, with D hard to call. The ends were cut back, 2 bases at V and 4 bases at J, with 8 bases in the middle. The CDR3 covers 13 residues. Germline CDR1 reads LNHDA; CDR2 reads SQIVND (reference sequence). The CDR3 sequence is CASSITALETQYF. In DNA form, the CDR3 reads TGTGCCAGTAGTATAACAGCCCTAGAGACCCAGTACTTC.

The V gene is TRBV28, the J gene TRBJ1-5, with D possibly TRBD1 on 6 matching bases. The CDR3 totals 14 residues. Germline V lookup: CDR1 MDHEN, CDR2 SYDVKM. V lost 5 bases to trimming and J lost 4 bases, with 12 bases between them. CDR3 region: CASSPGQSNQPQHF. The CDR3 bases are TGTGCCAGCAGTCCCGGACAGAGTAATCAGCCCCAGCATTTT.

V gene TRBV5-1 combines with J gene TRBJ2-5; 8 nucleotides line up with TRBD2. The CDR3 runs to 16 residues. CDR1 is SGHRS and CDR2 is YFSETQ in the germline V gene. With V trimmed by 0 bases and J by 0 bases, 4 bases remained unmatched. Written as DNA, the CDR3 is TGCGCCAGCAGCTTGGGGAGCGGGGGTAACCAAGAGACCCAGTACTTC. Protein: CASSLGSGGNQETQYF.

The rearrangement uses TRBV19 and TRBJ1-4, with D tentatively TRBD1 (6 bases). The CDR3 is made up of 16 amino acids. Trimming left V 4 bases short and J 7 bases short, with 19 bases between. Germline V CDR1 and CDR2: LNHDA, SQIVND (reference sequence). The CDR3 loop is CASSTHSGVLGEKLFF. CDR3 DNA: TGTGCCAGTAGTACACACTCAGGGGTTCTTGGTGAAAAACTGTTTTTT.

The gene calls are TRBV7-9 and TRBJ2-1; D may be TRBD2 (6 bases). Germline V CDR1 and CDR2: SEHNR, FQNEAQ (reference sequence). Deletions cut 1 base from V and 6 bases from J, with 13 bases between. The CDR3 consists of 15 residues. CDR3 bases: TGTGCCAGCAGCTTAGGACGCGGGGACTCCAATGAGCAGTTCTTC. Amino acids: CASSLGRGDSNEQFF.

The chain carries TRBV7-9 and TRBJ2-1; D may be TRBD1 (5 bases). Germline CDR1 SEHNR, CDR2 FQNEAQ (reference sequence). This CDR3 region has 13 residues. Trimming pared 5 bases from V and 7 bases from J, leaving 12 bases between. CDR3 amino acids: CASSTPRQNEQFF. In DNA, the CDR3 is TGTGCCAGCAGCACCCCTCGACAGAATGAGCAGTTCTTC.